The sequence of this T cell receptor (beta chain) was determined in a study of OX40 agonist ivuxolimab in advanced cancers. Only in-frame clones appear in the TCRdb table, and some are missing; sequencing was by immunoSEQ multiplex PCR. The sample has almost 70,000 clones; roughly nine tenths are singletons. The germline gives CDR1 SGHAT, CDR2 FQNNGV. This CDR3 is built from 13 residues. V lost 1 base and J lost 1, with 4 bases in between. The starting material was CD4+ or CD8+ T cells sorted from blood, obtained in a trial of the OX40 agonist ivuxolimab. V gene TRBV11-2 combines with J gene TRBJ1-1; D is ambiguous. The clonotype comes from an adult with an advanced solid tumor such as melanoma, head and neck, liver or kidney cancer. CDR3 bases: TGTGCCAGCAGCTTAGGACAGAACACTGAAGCTTTCTTT. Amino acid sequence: CASSLGQNTEAFF.